The 20 T cell receptor beta chains below were found in one sample sequenced in a study of T cell changes during pregnancy in multiple sclerosis. The protocol was immunoSEQ multiplex PCR, while the TCRdb copy is restricted to in-frame clones and leaves out a portion. The sample lists under 110,000 clones; about 91% were seen once. The sample consisted of peripheral blood, taken in the second trimester of pregnancy. All receptors derive from a female donor with multiple sclerosis, enrolled in a pregnancy study.

This chain connects TRBV29-1 to TRBJ2-7; D is possibly TRBD1 (5 bases). Germline V gene lookup returns CDR1 SQVTM and CDR2 ANQGSEA. V lost 3 bases to trimming and J lost 7 bases, with 10 bases between them. CDR3 length equals 11 residues. The chain's CDR3 is CSVEGPGEQYF. The DNA of the CDR3 is TGCAGCGTTGAGGGGCCTGGAGAGCAGTACTTC.

This sequence joins TRBV9 and TRBJ2-7; perhaps TRBD2 as D (6 bases). CDR1 and CDR2 (germline): SGDLS, YYNGEE. Trimming stripped 0 bases from V and 3 bases from J, with 13 bases between. This CDR3 spans 15 amino acids. The DNA for the CDR3 is TGTGCCAGCAGCGTAGGTCTAGGGACTGGCTACGAGCAGTACTTC. It translates to CASSVGLGTGYEQYF.

The chain couples TRBV28 to TRBJ2-7, with TRBD1 matching 8 bases. The junction had 12 bases not matched to a gene; V was cut back by 4 bases and J by 4 bases. This CDR3 contains 16 residues. CDR1 is MDHEN, CDR2 SYDVKM, per germline. DNA for the CDR3: TGTGCCAGCAGTTCTTCCGGGCAGGGGGCAGGATACGAGCAGTACTTC. Translation: CASSSSGQGAGYEQYF.

The chain uses TRBV5-1 and TRBJ2-3; 7 bases align to TRBD2. Germline V CDR1 and CDR2: SGHRS, YFSETQ. The CDR3 consists of 15 residues. The trim removed 6 bases at V and 3 bases at J, leaving 10 bases unmatched. The CDR3 reads CASNFWAGETDTQYF. The CDR3, as DNA: TGCGCCAGCAACTTTTGGGCGGGAGAAACAGATACGCAGTATTTT.

The J gene is TRBJ2-7, the V gene TRBV9; 13 nucleotides align to TRBD2. This CDR3 contains 17 residues. The junction had 10 bases not matched to a gene; V was cut back by 4 bases and J by 3 bases. CDR1 SGDLS and CDR2 YYNGEE come from the germline V gene. CDR3 residues: CASSPRERTSGSYEQYF. CDR3 sequence (DNA): TGTGCCAGCAGCCCACGAGAAAGGACTAGCGGGAGCTACGAGCAGTACTTC.

The rearrangement links TRBV21-1 to TRBJ2-7; TRBD2, the D gene given by the table, was not confirmed from the DNA. TRBV21-1 is a known pseudogene. The CDR3 is made up of 16 amino acids. Written as DNA, the CDR3 is TGTGCCAGCTATCAACCACTAGCGGGAGTTTGGGACGAGCAGTACTTC. Translating it yields CASYQPLAGVWDEQYF.

The rearrangement links TRBV30 to TRBJ2-7; unclear D gene. The V gene's germline CDR1 is GTSNPN and CDR2 SVGIG (reference sequence). The CDR3 sequence is 12 residues long. V gave up 3 bases and J gave up 2 bases, with 8 bases separating them. CDR3 nucleotides: TGTGCCTGGAGGTATGGCACCTACGAGCAGTACTTC. Translating it yields CAWRYGTYEQYF.

CDR3 coding DNA: TGCGCCAGCAGCTTGAGGGGGCGCTCAGATACGCAGTATTTT. Its translation: CASSLRGRSDTQYF. V gene TRBV5-1 combines with J gene TRBJ2-3; 7 bases are a match to TRBD1. Looked up from germline, CDR1 is SGHRS and CDR2 is YFSETQ. J lost 4 bases, V lost 1 base, and 3 bases had no gene match. CDR3 size: 14 residues.

The rearrangement joins TRBV6-4 to TRBJ2-6; 9 bases line up with TRBD1. J lost 6 bases, V lost 7 bases, and 13 bases had no gene match. This CDR3 spans 17 amino acids. In germline, CDR1 is MRHNA, CDR2 SNTAGT. In nucleotides, the CDR3 is TGTGCCAGCAACGTCCCGGGACAGGGCCTTGAGGCCAACGTCCTGACTTTC. It is translated as CASNVPGQGLEANVLTF.

This clone occurred a few times. The V call is TRBV7-2, the J call TRBJ2-7; 15 nucleotides align to TRBD2. The length of the CDR3 is 19 residues. V was pared by 5 bases and J by 1 base, with 12 bases of the junction left unmatched. CDR1 SGHTA and CDR2 FQGNSA come from the germline V gene. The CDR3 DNA follows: TGTGCCAGCAGCCAGAGCGGACTAGCGGGAGGGCCGGTATCCTACGAGCAGTACTTC. Translating gives CASSQSGLAGGPVSYEQYF.

This clone was seen only a few times. A read error may produce the germline difference seen at one junction end. The V gene is TRBV19, the J gene TRBJ2-1; 11 bases match TRBD2. Per germline, CDR1 LNHDA and CDR2 SQIVND (reference sequence). CDR3 size: 15 residues. The CDR3: CASSIPGLAGGPHIF. The CDR3 nucleotides read TGTGCCAGTAGTATACCCGGTCTAGCGGGAGGACCACACATCTTC.

V is TRBV6-4 and J is TRBJ2-5, with 10 bases aligning to TRBD2. Germline trimming cut 3 bases from V and 2 bases from J; bases unmatched to any gene: 0. This CDR3 spans 14 amino acids. The germline V gene has CDR1 MRHNA and CDR2 SNTAGT. The CDR3 reads CASSEGLAQETQYF. The CDR3, as DNA: TGTGCCAGCAGTGAGGGACTAGCGCAAGAGACCCAGTACTTC.

V and J are TRBV7-2 and TRBJ2-2; no firm D call. Germline-derived CDR1 and CDR2 are SGHTA and FQGNSA. This CDR3 region has 17 residues. V shed 1 base and J shed 3 bases, with 15 bases lying between them. The CDR3 spells CASSLDHRKPDTGELFF. CDR3 sequence (DNA): TGTGCCAGCAGCTTAGACCACAGAAAGCCAGACACCGGGGAGCTGTTTTTT.

The V gene is TRBV19, the J gene TRBJ2-3; D gene uncertain. Trimming left V 5 bases short and J 0 bases short, with 12 bases between. There are 15 residues in the CDR3. Germline lookup yields CDR1 LNHDA and CDR2 SQIVND (reference sequence). The CDR3 reads CASSRSKTSTDTQYF. CDR3 sequence (DNA): TGTGCCAGTAGTCGAAGCAAAACTAGCACAGATACGCAGTATTTT.

V is TRBV29-1 and J is TRBJ2-7, with TRBD1 identical over 7 bases. V trimming: 0 bases; J trimming: 2 bases; junction bases outside the gene matches: 7. Germline assignment: CDR1 SQVTM and CDR2 ANQGSEA. The length of the CDR3 is 15 residues. Here the CDR3 DNA reads TGCAGCGTTGAAGATCCAAGTGGGACAGCCTACGAGCAGTACTTC. Translated, it gives CSVEDPSGTAYEQYF.

CDR3 protein: CASSIVSGQGNNEQFF. As DNA, the CDR3 is TGTGCCAGTAGTATAGTGAGCGGACAGGGGAACAATGAGCAGTTCTTC. The chain is built from TRBV19 and TRBJ2-1; 9 bases fit TRBD1. CDR1 is LNHDA and CDR2 is SQIVND in the germline V gene (reference sequence). The CDR3 covers 16 residues. With V trimmed by 1 base and J by 5 bases, 6 bases remained unmatched.

This chain links TRBV28 with TRBJ2-7; D uncertain. The ends were cut back, 7 bases at V and 3 bases at J, with 13 bases in the middle. This CDR3 spans 13 amino acids. The germline V gene has CDR1 MDHEN and CDR2 SYDVKM. The CDR3 loop reads CASTVPPRYEQYF. The CDR3, as DNA: TGTGCCAGCACAGTTCCTCCTCGCTACGAGCAGTACTTC. The whole variable domain, remainder taken from reference TRBV28 and TRBJ2-7, is DVKVTQSSRYLVKRTGEKVFLECVQDMDHENMFWYRQDPGLGLRLIYFSYDVKMKEKGDIPEGYSVSREKKERFSLILESASTNQTSMYLCASTVPPRYEQYFGPGTRLTVT.

CDR3 protein: CASSLRTGGRNEQYF. In DNA form, the CDR3 reads TGTGCCAGTAGTCTGCGGACAGGGGGCCGGAACGAGCAGTACTTC. The rearrangement uses TRBV19 and TRBJ2-7, with 11 nucleotides matching TRBD1. Trimming removed 5 bases from V and 5 bases from J; junction bases left unmatched: 8. The CDR3 has 15 residues. Looked up from germline, CDR1 is LNHDA and CDR2 is SQIVND (reference sequence).

This chain uses TRBV14 with TRBJ2-1; 8 positions agree with TRBD2. CDR1 SGHDN and CDR2 FVKESK come from the germline V gene. There are 16 residues in the CDR3. The V segment lost 2 bases and the J segment 11 bases; nucleotides outside the gene matches: 14. In DNA, the CDR3 is TGTGCCAGCAGCCAATGGACGACTAGCGAGTATCTCCAGCAGTTCTTC. It translates to CASSQWTTSEYLQQFF.

The V call is TRBV5-1, the J call TRBJ2-7; 7 nucleotides align to TRBD1. J gave up 5 bases and V 4 bases, and 3 bases lay outside the gene matches. Germline CDR1 SGHRS, CDR2 YFSETQ. The CDR3 loop spans 12 amino acids. The chain's CDR3 is CASSPDRDEQYF. In DNA form, the CDR3 reads TGCGCCAGCAGCCCCGACAGGGACGAGCAGTACTTC.